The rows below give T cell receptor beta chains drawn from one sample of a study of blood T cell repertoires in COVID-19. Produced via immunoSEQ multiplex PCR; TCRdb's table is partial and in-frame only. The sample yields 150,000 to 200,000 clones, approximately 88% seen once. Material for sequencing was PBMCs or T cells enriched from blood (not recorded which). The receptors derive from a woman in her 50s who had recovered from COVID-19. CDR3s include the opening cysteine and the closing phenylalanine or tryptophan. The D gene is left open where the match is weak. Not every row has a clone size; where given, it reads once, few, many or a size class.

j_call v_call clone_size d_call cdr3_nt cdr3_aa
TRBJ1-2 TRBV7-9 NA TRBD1 TGTGCCAGCAGCTACGGACAGGGGACCCATGGCTACACCTTC CASSYGQGTHGYTF
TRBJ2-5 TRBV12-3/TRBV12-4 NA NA TGTGCCAGCAGTTTAGGGGCCCTAGAGACCCAGTACTTC CASSLGALETQYF
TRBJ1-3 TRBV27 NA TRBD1 TGTGCCAGCAGTCTTCGACAGGGGAGCGGAAACACCATATATTTT CASSLRQGSGNTIYF
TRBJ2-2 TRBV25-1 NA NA TGTGCCAGCAGTGACCCCCGGAGGGCCACCGGGGAGCTGTTTTTT CASSDPRRATGELFF
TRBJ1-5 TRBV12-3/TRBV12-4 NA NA TGTGCCAGCATCAAACAGGGTCGGCAGCCCCAGCATTTT CASIKQGRQPQHF
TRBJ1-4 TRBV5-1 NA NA TGCGCCAGCAGCTTGGCTCAGGGGATGTCGACTAATGAAAAACTGTTTTTT CASSLAQGMSTNEKLFF
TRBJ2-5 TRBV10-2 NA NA TGCGCCAGCAGTGAGGGTCCAGCGCGAGGAGAGACCCAGTACTTC CASSEGPARGETQYF
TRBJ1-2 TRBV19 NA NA TGTGCCAGTAGTCCCCAGGGCGGACGGGGGATCTATGGCTACACCTTC CASSPQGGRGIYGYTF
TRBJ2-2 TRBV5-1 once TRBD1 TGCGCCAGTACCGGGACAGGGGGTATCACCGGGGAGCTGTTTTTT CASTGTGGITGELFF
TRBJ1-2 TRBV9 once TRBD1 TGTGCCAGCAGCGCCCTCTTAACAGGGGGCAATGATGGCTACACCTTC CASSALLTGGNDGYTF
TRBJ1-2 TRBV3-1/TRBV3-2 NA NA TGTGCCAGCAGCCAAGGTAGGAACAGGGATGGCTACACCTTC CASSQGRNRDGYTF
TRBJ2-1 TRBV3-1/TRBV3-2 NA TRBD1 TGTGCCAGCAGCCAAGTGACAGGGGACCCGTTCTTC CASSQVTGDPFF
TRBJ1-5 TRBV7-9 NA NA TGTGCCAGCAGCTTAAACGGGCCCCAGCATTTT CASSLNGPQHF
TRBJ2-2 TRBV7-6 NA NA TGTGCCAGCAGCTTAGGAGACGGGGTGAACACCGGGGAGCTGTTTTTT CASSLGDGVNTGELFF
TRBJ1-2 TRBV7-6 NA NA TGTGCCAGCAGCGAGGGAGATGTAGACTATGGCTACACCTTC CASSEGDVDYGYTF
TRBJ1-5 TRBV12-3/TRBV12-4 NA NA TGTGCCAGCAGCCCCGGAGGGCCCCAGCATTTT CASSPGGPQHF
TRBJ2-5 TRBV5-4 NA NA TGTGCCAGCAGCTTGGCCGAGATAGCCGGAGAGACCCAGTACTTC CASSLAEIAGETQYF
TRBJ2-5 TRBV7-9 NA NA TGTGCCAGCAGCTTAACTACCCTGGCAGACCATCAAGAGACCCAGTACTTC CASSLTTLADHQETQYF
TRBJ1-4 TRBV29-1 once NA TGCAGCGGAAGCACAACGGGGAAGGAAAAACTGTTTTTT CSGSTTGKEKLFF
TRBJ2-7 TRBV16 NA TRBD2 TGTGCCAGCACCGGGGGGAACTCCTACGAGCAGTACTTC CASTGGNSYEQYF
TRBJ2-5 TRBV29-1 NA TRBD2 TGCAGCGTTGGGGGGGGCCAAGAGACCCAGTACTTC CSVGGGQETQYF
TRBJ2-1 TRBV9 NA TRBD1 TGTGCCAGCAGCGTGGGGACAGGGGTCGACAATGAGCAGTTCTTC CASSVGTGVDNEQFF
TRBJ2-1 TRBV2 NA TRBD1 TGTGCCAGGGGCCGGGACAGGGGTATGGGTGAGCAGTTCTTC CARGRDRGMGEQFF
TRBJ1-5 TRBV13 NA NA TGTGCCAGCAGCTTAGTTGTTCCGGAGGGTCAGCCCCAGCATTTT CASSLVVPEGQPQHF
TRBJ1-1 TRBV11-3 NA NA TGTGCCAGCAGCCAAACCGGGACACTGAACACTGAAGCTTTCTTT CASSQTGTLNTEAFF
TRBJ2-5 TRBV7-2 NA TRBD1 TGTGCCAGCAGCTTGCAGGGGGCGAGTGAGACCCAGTACTTC CASSLQGASETQYF
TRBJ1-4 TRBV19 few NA TGTGCCAGTAGTCTCCAGGGAGGTGAAAAACTGTTTTTT CASSLQGGEKLFF
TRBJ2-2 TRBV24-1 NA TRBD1 TGTGCCACCAGTGACCACAGGACAGGGAACACCGGGGAGCTGTTTTTT CATSDHRTGNTGELFF
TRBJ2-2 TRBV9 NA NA TGTGCCAGCAGCCAGGGACTCCTGAACACCGGGGAGCTGTTTTTT CASSQGLLNTGELFF
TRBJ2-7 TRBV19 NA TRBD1 TGTGCCAGCGGAAGGGGGCACGGATCCTACGAGCAGTACTTC CASGRGHGSYEQYF
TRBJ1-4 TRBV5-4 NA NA TGTGCCAGCAGCTCCCCGGGGAGGGAGGGACGAGAAAAACTGTTTTTT CASSSPGREGREKLFF
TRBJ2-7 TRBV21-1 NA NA TGTGCCGGAGGGCGGGACAGGACTTCCTACGAGCAGTACTTC CAGGRDRTSYEQYF
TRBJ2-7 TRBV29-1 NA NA TGCAGCGTTGCCCCGATACAGGGAACCTACGAGCAGTACTTC CSVAPIQGTYEQYF
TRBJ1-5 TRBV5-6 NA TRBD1 TGTGCCAGCAGCGAATTGGGACAGGGGGCCGGTCAGCCCCAGCATTTT CASSELGQGAGQPQHF
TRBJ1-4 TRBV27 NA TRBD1 TGTGCCAGCAGTTCCACCGGGACAGGCCTCCTGGGCACTAATGAAAAACTGTTTTTT CASSSTGTGLLGTNEKLFF
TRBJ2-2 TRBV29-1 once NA TGCAGCGTTGTTCGACAGAACACCGGGGAGCTGTTTTTT CSVVRQNTGELFF
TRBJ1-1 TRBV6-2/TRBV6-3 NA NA TGTGCCAGCAGTTACCTCGGGGTGGGAAACACTGAAGCTTTCTTT CASSYLGVGNTEAFF
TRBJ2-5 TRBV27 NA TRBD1 TGTGCCAGCAGTTCGCGACAGGGGAGTGAGACCCAGTACTTC CASSSRQGSETQYF
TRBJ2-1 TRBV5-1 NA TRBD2 TGCGCCAGCAGCTTGAGCCTAGCGGGTACCAATGAGCAGTTCTTC CASSLSLAGTNEQFF
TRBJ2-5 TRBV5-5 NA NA TGTGCCAGCAGCTTGGGCGGGGGCGCCGGGGGAGAGACCCAGTACTTC CASSLGGGAGGETQYF
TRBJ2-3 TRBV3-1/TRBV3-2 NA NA TGTGCCAGCAGCGGCCGCTTACAGGACACAGATACGCAGTATTTT CASSGRLQDTDTQYF
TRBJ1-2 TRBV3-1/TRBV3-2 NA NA TGTGCCAGCAGCCGGGTGATAACAGCTAACTATGGCTACACCTTC CASSRVITANYGYTF
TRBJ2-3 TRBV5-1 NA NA TGCGCCAGCAGACTGGTAGTTCTCTCACCCACAGATACGCAGTATTTT CASRLVVLSPTDTQYF
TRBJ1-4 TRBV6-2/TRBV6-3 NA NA TGTGCCAGCAGTTACTCCGGGACAAATAATGAAAAACTGTTTTTT CASSYSGTNNEKLFF